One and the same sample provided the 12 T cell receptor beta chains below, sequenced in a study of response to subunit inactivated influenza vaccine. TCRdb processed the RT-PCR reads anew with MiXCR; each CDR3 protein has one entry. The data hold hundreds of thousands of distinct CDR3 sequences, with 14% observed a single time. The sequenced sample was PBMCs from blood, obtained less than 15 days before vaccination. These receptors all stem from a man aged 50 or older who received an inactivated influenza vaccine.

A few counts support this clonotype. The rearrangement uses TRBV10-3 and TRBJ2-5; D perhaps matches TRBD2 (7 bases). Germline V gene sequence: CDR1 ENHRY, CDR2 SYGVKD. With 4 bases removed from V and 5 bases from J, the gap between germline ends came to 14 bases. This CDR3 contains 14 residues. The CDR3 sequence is CAISVKGGGETQYF. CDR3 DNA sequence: TGTGCCATCAGTGTAAAAGGGGGGGGGGAGACCCAGTACTTC.

This CDR3 is CAINQEGFTEAFF. As DNA, the CDR3 is TGTGCCATCAATCAAGAGGGGTTCACTGAAGCTTTCTTT. The genes are TRBV10-3 and TRBJ1-1, with D perhaps matching TRBD1 (5 bases). The CDR3 consists of 13 residues. From germline, CDR1 is ENHRY and CDR2 SYGVKD. Between the trimmed V and J ends, which lost 7 bases and 4 bases, there was a span of 13 bases.

The DNA for the CDR3 is TGTGCCAGCGAAGGCAGATACTACGAGCAGTACTTC. This sequence encodes CASEGRYYEQYF. The rearrangement uses TRBV2 and TRBJ2-7; D is undetermined. The CDR3 runs to 12 residues. V lost 8 bases and J 3 bases, leaving 11 bases between the germline ends. Germline lookup yields CDR1 SNHLY and CDR2 FYNNEI.

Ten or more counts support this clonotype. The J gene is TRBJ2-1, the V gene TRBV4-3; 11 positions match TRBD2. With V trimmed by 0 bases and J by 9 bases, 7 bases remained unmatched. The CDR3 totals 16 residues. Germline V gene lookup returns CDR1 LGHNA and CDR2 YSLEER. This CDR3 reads CASSQDSGGGNGEQFF. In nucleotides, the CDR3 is TGCGCCAGCAGCCAAGATAGCGGGGGGGGTAATGGTGAGCAGTTCTTC.

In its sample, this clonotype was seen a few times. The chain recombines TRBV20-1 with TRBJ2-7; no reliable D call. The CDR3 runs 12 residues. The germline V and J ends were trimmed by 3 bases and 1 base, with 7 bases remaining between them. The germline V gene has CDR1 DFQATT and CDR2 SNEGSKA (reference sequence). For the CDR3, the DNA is TGCAGTGCTAGGACACCTTCCTACGAGCAGTACTTC. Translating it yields CSARTPSYEQYF.

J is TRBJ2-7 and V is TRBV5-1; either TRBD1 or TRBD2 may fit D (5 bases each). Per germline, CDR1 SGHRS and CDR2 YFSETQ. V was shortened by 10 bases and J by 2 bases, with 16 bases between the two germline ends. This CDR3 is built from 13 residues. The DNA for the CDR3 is TGCGCCGACCAGGGACGGAATGCCTACGAGCAGTACTTC. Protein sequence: CADQGRNAYEQYF.

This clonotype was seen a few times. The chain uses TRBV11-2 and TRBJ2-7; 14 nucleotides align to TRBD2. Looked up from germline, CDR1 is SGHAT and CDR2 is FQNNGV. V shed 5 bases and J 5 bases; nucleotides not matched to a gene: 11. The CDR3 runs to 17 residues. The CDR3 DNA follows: TGTGCCAGCAGCCCATCCATGGGACTAGCGGGAGCGGACGAGCAGTACTTC. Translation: CASSPSMGLAGADEQYF.

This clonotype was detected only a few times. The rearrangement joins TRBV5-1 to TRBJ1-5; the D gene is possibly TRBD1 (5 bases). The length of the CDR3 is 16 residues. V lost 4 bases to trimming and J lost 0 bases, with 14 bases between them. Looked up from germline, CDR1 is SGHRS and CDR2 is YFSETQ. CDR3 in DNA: TGCGCCAGCAGCCCTGGGGGACCTCTTAGCAATCAGCCCCAGCATTTT. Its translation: CASSPGGPLSNQPQHF.

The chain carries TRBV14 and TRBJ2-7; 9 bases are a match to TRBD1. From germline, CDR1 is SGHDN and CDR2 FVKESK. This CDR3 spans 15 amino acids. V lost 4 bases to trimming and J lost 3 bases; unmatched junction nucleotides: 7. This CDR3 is CASSLTGGPIYEQYF. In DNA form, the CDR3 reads TGTGCCAGCAGCCTTACAGGGGGCCCGATCTACGAGCAGTACTTC.

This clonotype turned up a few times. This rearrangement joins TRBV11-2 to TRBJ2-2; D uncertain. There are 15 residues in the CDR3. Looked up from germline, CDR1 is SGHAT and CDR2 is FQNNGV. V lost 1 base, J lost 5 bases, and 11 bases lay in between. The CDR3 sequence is CASSLGSYATGELFF. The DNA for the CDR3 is TGTGCCAGCAGCTTAGGCTCTTACGCGACCGGGGAGCTGTTTTTT.

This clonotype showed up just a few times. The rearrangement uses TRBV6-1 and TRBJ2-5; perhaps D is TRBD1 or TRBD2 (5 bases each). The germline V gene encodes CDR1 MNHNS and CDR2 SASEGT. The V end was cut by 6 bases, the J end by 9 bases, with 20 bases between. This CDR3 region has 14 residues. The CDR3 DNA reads TGTGCCAGCAGCTGGGGACGTTATGATGGGTCCCAGTACTTC. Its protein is CASSWGRYDGSQYF.

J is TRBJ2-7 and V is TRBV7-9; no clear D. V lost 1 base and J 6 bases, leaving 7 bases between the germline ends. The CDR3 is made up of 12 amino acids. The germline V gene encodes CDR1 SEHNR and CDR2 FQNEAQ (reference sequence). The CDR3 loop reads CASSLEPSEQYF. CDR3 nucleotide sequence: TGTGCCAGCAGCTTAGAGCCGAGCGAGCAGTACTTC.